One TCR beta chain is described in this entry. The sample holds a few counts of this clonotype. Its antigen remains unidentified. No much larger clone exists at a distance of one base, and base qualities are not known. CDR1 SEHNR and CDR2 FQNEAQ are derived from the germline V gene (reference sequence). V sheds 7 bases and J sheds 8 bases, leaving 12 bases between their ends. Spanning cysteine to phenylalanine, the CDR3 consists of 12 amino acids. CDR3 DNA is the only sequence kept; it has 36 bases, read in frame from the first base. Libraries were constructed by PCR. Reads for this sample came from an Illumina HiSeq 2500. To normalize quantification of the TCRbeta repertoire, the TCR libraries were built with molecular barcoding that relied on unique molecular identifiers. Using fastp trimming at Q25 and MiXCR clonotype assembly, TCRdb reanalyzed the public sequencing data and kept in-frame beta chains. Rows with a matching CDR3 protein are joined into one entry that keeps the most common DNA and genes. This sample comprises about 610,000 distinct CDR3 sequences, 27% of them detected only once. The top ten clonotypes cover around a third of the sample.

The data derive from a study of T-cell reconstitution after alpha-beta-depleted transplantation in children (dated by TCRdb to about 2016). Broadly, across the study: The study quantitatively tracked T-cell immune reconstitution after TCRalphabeta/CD19-depleted allogeneic hematopoietic cell transplantation in children using TCR repertoire profiling.

Per the publication, the treatment or condition label means: allogeneic hematopoietic cell transplantation with graft depleted of TCRalphabeta T cells and CD19 B cells. The children who served as transplant recipients had been given grafts of TCRalphabeta/CD19-depleted allogeneic hematopoietic cells. The paper's findings and limits, for the study overall: In some patients, high TCRbeta diversity at day 60 was attributed to recipient T cells and intrathymic progenitors that had survived conditioning. About two months after transplant, the apparently early recovery of alphabetaT-cell counts reportedly depended on just several hundred clones that had expanded rapidly and came from non-depleted graft cells. Over the following months the frequencies of hyperexpanded clones went down, and after one year T-cell counts and TCRbeta diversity were mostly credited to newly produced T cells.

This TCR derives from a boy less than two years old with Wiskott-Aldrich syndrome, due to receive a stem cell transplant. This sequence uses TRBV7-9 and TRBJ2-4; the D gene is possibly TRBD1 or TRBD2, with 6 bases matching each. The material was PBMCs, obtained before TCRalphabeta/CD19-depleted stem cell transplant. The sequenced DNA: TGTGCCAGCAAGGGGGACTGGGACATTCAGTACTTC. This codes for CASKGDWDIQYF.